One and the same sample provided the 27 T cell receptor beta chains below, sequenced in a study of blood T cell repertoires in COVID-19. TCRdb's copy holds only in-frame clones and misses some; the assay was immunoSEQ multiplex PCR. The sample consists of about 150,000 clones, 84% of them appearing once. The sample consisted of peripheral blood. Every receptor here comes from a human donor in a cohort sampled during active COVID-19.

This clone appeared a few times. A junction boundary mismatches the germline segment, possibly from a read error. The identical CDR3 is also encoded by other nucleotide sequences in the sample. The rearrangement uses TRBV7-9 and TRBJ1-2; 8 positions match TRBD1. In germline, CDR1 is SEHNR, CDR2 FQNEAQ (reference sequence). The CDR3 is made up of 15 amino acids. The CDR3 is CASSLGQGRDYGYTF. The CDR3 region has the DNA TGTGCCAGCAGTTTAGGACAGGGTCGGGACTATGGCTACACCTTC. Drawing the rest from reference TRBV7-9 and TRBJ1-2, the complete variable domain is DTGVSQNPRHKITKRGQNVTFRCDPISEHNRLYWYRQTLGQGPEFLTYFQNEAQLEKSRLLSDRFSAERPKGSFSTLEIQRTEQGDSAMYLCASSLGQGRDYGYTFGSGTRLTVV.

V usage is TRBV7-2 and J usage is TRBJ1-6, with a tentative D call TRBD1 (5 bases). Germline V gene sequence: CDR1 SGHTA, CDR2 FQGNSA. CDR3 length equals 15 residues. V lost 1 base, J lost 9 bases, and 13 bases lay in between. The CDR3: CASSLGPGGGSPLHF. CDR3 DNA sequence: TGTGCCAGCAGCTTAGGCCCGGGGGGAGGTTCACCCCTCCACTTT.

The chain couples TRBV7-9 to TRBJ1-5; D unclear. Germline CDR1 SEHNR, CDR2 FQNEAQ (reference sequence). V was shortened by 5 bases and J by 6 bases, with 8 bases between the two germline ends. The CDR3 covers 12 residues. The CDR3 DNA reads as TGTGCCAGCAGCCTCGCGGGTCAGCCCCAGCATTTT. This sequence encodes CASSLAGQPQHF.

This clone appeared a single time. The chain links TRBV6-5 to TRBJ1-6; D is possibly TRBD1 (5 bases). V lost 8 bases, J lost 16 bases, and 12 bases lay in between. Germline V gene lookup returns CDR1 MNHEY and CDR2 SVGAGI. There are 10 residues in the CDR3. The CDR3 nucleotides are TGTGCCAGCTCCGAGGGACTTCTCCACTTT. Residues: CASSEGLLHF.

V usage is TRBV19 and J usage is TRBJ1-1, with D tentatively TRBD1 (5 bases). Germline CDR1 reads LNHDA; CDR2 reads SQIVND (reference sequence). The CDR3 covers 13 residues. V was pared by 6 bases and J by 0 bases, with 8 bases between. This chain's CDR3 is CASSDRLNTEAFF. In nucleotides, the CDR3 is TGTGCCAGTAGCGACAGATTGAACACTGAAGCTTTCTTT.

This clone occurred once. This chain connects TRBV11-2 to TRBJ2-4; 11 bases fit TRBD2. The CDR3 has 16 residues. J lost 1 base, V lost 2 bases, and 1 base had no gene match. Germline values: CDR1 SGHAT, CDR2 FQNNGV. The DNA for the CDR3 is TGTGCCAGCAGCTTACCTAGCGGGAGGGCCAAAAACATTCAGTACTTC. The encoded protein is CASSLPSGRAKNIQYF.

The rearrangement links TRBV6-5 to TRBJ1-2, with D possibly matching TRBD1 (6 bases). Germline values: CDR1 MNHEY, CDR2 SVGAGI. The CDR3 spans 15 residues. The V and J ends lost 4 bases and 0 bases respectively, with 12 bases between them. CDR3 DNA sequence: TGTGCCAGCAGTTCCCTCCCAGGGGCTAACTATGGCTACACCTTC. The encoded protein is CASSSLPGANYGYTF.

The V gene is TRBV14, the J gene TRBJ1-4; 7 nucleotides match TRBD1. V shed 3 bases and J 2 bases; nucleotides not matched to a gene: 3. There are 15 residues in the CDR3. Germline V CDR1 and CDR2: SGHDN, FVKESK. In nucleotides, the CDR3 is TGTGCCAGCAGCCAGGCGACAGGGACTAATGAAAAACTGTTTTTT. It is translated as CASSQATGTNEKLFF.

This chain uses TRBV11-3 with TRBJ1-2; D gene ambiguous. Between the trimmed V and J ends, which lost 6 bases and 1 base, there was a span of 18 bases. Germline V lookup: CDR1 SGHNT, CDR2 YENEEA. CDR3 length: 16 residues. CDR3 sequence (DNA): TGTGCCAGCAGTCAACGGCGGGGTGGAAGTAACTATGGCTACACCTTC. The encoded protein is CASSQRRGGSNYGYTF.

CDR3 loop: CASSFLDRVRNEQFF. In DNA, the CDR3 is TGTGCCAGCAGTTTTCTAGACAGGGTGAGGAATGAGCAGTTCTTC. The rearrangement uses TRBV27 and TRBJ2-1, with TRBD1 matching 7 bases. Trimming took 3 bases from V and 7 from J; bases not matched to a gene: 9. Per germline, CDR1 MNHEY and CDR2 SMNVEV (reference sequence). This CDR3 has 15 residues.

This clone is a singleton in its sample. The chain has TRBV5-6 and TRBJ1-1; D uncertain. V lost 0 bases and J 3 bases, leaving 15 bases between the germline ends. The CDR3 runs to 16 residues. The germline V gene has CDR1 SGHDT and CDR2 YYEEEE. CDR3 sequence: CASSLGLHSADTEAFF. The CDR3 coding sequence is TGTGCCAGCAGCTTGGGACTCCATTCGGCGGACACTGAAGCTTTCTTT.

The gene calls are TRBV10-3 and TRBJ1-3; 8 bases map to TRBD1. This CDR3 is built from 14 residues. Per germline, CDR1 ENHRY and CDR2 SYGVKD. The trim removed 7 bases at V and 8 bases at J, leaving 10 bases unmatched. The CDR3 spells CAIKEARGPDTIYF. The CDR3 DNA reads TGTGCCATCAAAGAGGCCAGGGGGCCGGACACCATATATTTT.

The rearrangement links TRBV6-5 to TRBJ2-4; TRBD2 matches at 7 bases. This CDR3 region has 14 residues. V gave up 6 bases and J gave up 1 base; unmatched junction bases: 3. CDR1 and CDR2 (germline): MNHEY, SVGAGI. CDR3 nucleotides: TGTGCCAGCAGCCCCGGGAGGGCCAAAAACATTCAGTACTTC. Translating gives CASSPGRAKNIQYF.

The CDR3 sequence: CASSQDRGQGAGGYTF. The CDR3 coding sequence is TGCGCCAGCAGCCAAGATCGGGGACAGGGGGCAGGCGGCTACACCTTC. The rearrangement uses TRBV4-1 and TRBJ1-2; TRBD1 matches 12 bases. CDR1 MGHRA and CDR2 YSYEKL come from the germline V gene. This CDR3 region has 16 residues. V gave up 0 bases and J gave up 8 bases; unmatched junction bases: 7.

The chain links TRBV19 to TRBJ2-5, with TRBD2 identical over 11 bases. The CDR3 has 14 residues. Germline lookup yields CDR1 LNHDA and CDR2 SQIVND (reference sequence). Trimming removed 8 bases from V and 3 bases from J; junction bases left unmatched: 5. This chain's CDR3 is CASSLAGVEETQYF. The DNA for the CDR3 is TGTGCCAGTTCACTAGCGGGAGTGGAAGAGACCCAGTACTTC.

This clone has more than one count but fewer than ten. The rearrangement joins TRBV6-1 to TRBJ1-2; 9 bases are a match to TRBD1. This CDR3 contains 15 residues. Germline V gene data show CDR1 as MNHNS and CDR2 as SASEGT. Unmatched junction bases numbered 4, after V lost 2 bases and J lost 3 bases. The CDR3 loop reads CASSELGQGYYGYTF. The CDR3 bases are TGTGCCAGCAGTGAATTGGGACAGGGTTACTATGGCTACACCTTC.

The V gene is TRBV7-2, the J gene TRBJ2-1, with 7 bases lining up with TRBD1. V trimming: 4 bases; J trimming: 7 bases; junction bases outside the gene matches: 13. The CDR3 consists of 16 residues. In germline, CDR1 is SGHTA, CDR2 FQGNSA. The CDR3 region has the DNA TGTGCCAGCAGCTCGGTGCGGCAGGGGGTGTGGAATGAGCAGTTCTTC. This encodes CASSSVRQGVWNEQFF. Full variable domain (rest looked up from reference TRBV7-2 and TRBJ2-1): GAGVSQSPSNKVTEKGKDVELRCDPISGHTALYWYRQSLGQGLEFLIYFQGNSAPDKSGLPSDRFSAERTGGSVSTLTIQRTQQEDSAVYLCASSSVRQGVWNEQFFGPGTRLTVL.

V usage is TRBV7-9 and J usage is TRBJ2-6; 9 bases are shared with TRBD1. CDR1 and CDR2 from the germline V gene are SEHNR and FQNEAQ (reference sequence). The V segment lost 5 bases and the J segment 0 bases; nucleotides outside the gene matches: 8. The length of the CDR3 is 18 residues. The CDR3 loop is CASSGTGLGGSGANVLTF. CDR3 coding DNA: TGTGCCAGCAGCGGGACAGGGTTAGGGGGCTCTGGGGCCAACGTCCTGACTTTC.

The J gene is TRBJ2-4, the V gene TRBV21-1; TRBD2, as called in the table, went unchecked against the DNA. TRBV21-1 is reported as a pseudogene. CDR3 size: 16 residues. This CDR3 is CASSISQTLQRNIQYF. The CDR3, as DNA: TGTGCCAGCAGCATTTCCCAGACTTTGCAGAGAAACATTCAGTACTTC.

The rearrangement joins TRBV18 to TRBJ1-3; D unresolved. V was cut by 5 bases and J by 0 bases, with 14 bases left in between. Germline loops: CDR1 KGHSH, CDR2 LQKENI. This CDR3 is built from 16 residues. The CDR3 DNA reads as TGTGCCAGCTCAGCCAGCGACCCACCCTCTGGAAACACCATATATTTT. This translates into CASSASDPPSGNTIYF.

This chain uses TRBV5-1 with TRBJ1-1; the D is unclear. The CDR3 is 13 amino acids. Trimming shortened V by 6 bases and J by 0 bases, and 9 bases separated the two germline ends. CDR1 SGHRS and CDR2 YFSETQ come from the germline V gene. CDR3 sequence reads: CASKGLMNTEAFF. As DNA, the CDR3 is TGCGCCAGCAAAGGACTCATGAACACTGAAGCTTTCTTT.

The CDR3 loop reads CASRLGLAGEETQYF. The CDR3 DNA is TGTGCCAGCAGGCTGGGGCTAGCGGGGGAAGAGACCCAGTACTTC. The gene calls are TRBV3-1 (or the pseudogene TRBV3-2) and TRBJ2-5, with 10 positions matching TRBD2. V lost 6 bases to trimming and J lost 3 bases; unmatched junction nucleotides: 7. The CDR3 loop spans 15 amino acids. CDR1 LGHDT and CDR2 YNNKEL come from the germline V gene (reference sequence).

The chain uses TRBV18 and TRBJ2-2; 13 bases map to TRBD2. The CDR3 is 17 amino acids. Germline V gene sequence: CDR1 KGHSH, CDR2 LQKENI. Trimming at V came to 6 bases and at J to 3 bases, leaving 7 bases not matched to a gene. The CDR3, as DNA: TGTGCCAGCTCGCCCGGACTAGCGGGAGTAGACACCGGGGAGCTGTTTTTT. Amino acids: CASSPGLAGVDTGELFF.

This clone has just one count. The chain recombines TRBV19 with TRBJ2-1; 11 nucleotides line up with TRBD2. Germline trimming cut 5 bases from V and 3 bases from J; bases unmatched to any gene: 9. This CDR3 region has 17 residues. Germline V CDR1 and CDR2: LNHDA, SQIVND (reference sequence). The CDR3 here is CASSYYSGRADYNEQFF. DNA of the CDR3: TGTGCCAGTAGTTACTATAGCGGGAGGGCCGACTACAATGAGCAGTTCTTC.

V is TRBV5-4 and J is TRBJ2-7, with D perhaps matching TRBD1 (5 bases). Germline CDR1 reads SGHNT; CDR2 reads YYREEE (reference sequence). The CDR3 has 15 residues. V was trimmed by 5 bases and J by 1 base, leaving 16 bases between them. The CDR3 is CASSSGFGVSYEQYF. The CDR3 nucleotides are TGTGCCAGCAGTTCAGGGTTTGGGGTGTCCTACGAGCAGTACTTC.

The chain recombines TRBV4-3 with TRBJ2-1; unclear D gene. The length of the CDR3 is 15 residues. The germline gives CDR1 LGHNA, CDR2 YSLEER. Trimming took off 4 bases at V and 2 bases at J, with 12 bases between the two ends. Written as DNA, the CDR3 is TGCGCCAGCAGCCTCCAGCGAGTAGCCTACAATGAGCAGTTCTTC. It is translated as CASSLQRVAYNEQFF.

The chain joins TRBV7-7 to TRBJ2-2, with TRBD2 as a possible D gene (5 bases). In germline, CDR1 is SSHAT, CDR2 FNYEAQ (reference sequence). Trimming cost V 5 bases and J 4 bases, with 17 bases left between them. The CDR3 spans 16 residues. DNA for the CDR3: TGTGCCAGCAGCCCGTTTACTAGTGCGGGCACCGGGGAGCTGTTTTTT. This gives the protein CASSPFTSAGTGELFF.